The rows below give T cell receptor beta chains drawn from one sample of a study of blood T cell repertoires in COVID-19. The protocol was immunoSEQ multiplex PCR, while the TCRdb copy is restricted to in-frame clones and leaves out a portion. This sample has approximately 94,000 clones; around 88% occur once, and the top ten carry 7.5% to 9.5%. The sequencing input was peripheral blood. Receptor source: a woman aged 65 to 85 with acute or convalescent COVID-19. Both conserved end residues are part of each CDR3. A D gene is named only where the DNA matches it firmly. Size values are once, few and many counts, or a class for expanded clones, and some rows have none.

v_gene,d_gene,abundance,j_gene,CDR3aa,CDR3nt
TRBV29-1,NA,NA,TRBJ2-5,CSGLTGSSKETQYF,TGCAGCGGACTTACAGGGTCCTCGAAAGAGACCCAGTACTTC
TRBV18,TRBD2,NA,TRBJ2-7,CASSRSGGDYEQYF,TGTGCCAGCTCACGCTCGGGGGGTGACTACGAGCAGTACTTC
TRBV7-7,TRBD2,NA,TRBJ2-1,CASSLIGTSANEQFF,TGTGCCAGCAGCCTAATAGGGACTAGCGCCAATGAGCAGTTCTTC
TRBV7-6,TRBD1,NA,TRBJ1-4,CASSFPPPRGLTPGSEKLFF,TGTGCCAGCAGCTTTCCACCACCCAGGGGGTTGACCCCCGGGAGCGAAAAACTGTTTTTT
TRBV6-1,NA,NA,TRBJ1-3,CASSEFRAPGNTIYF,TGTGCCAGCAGTGAATTCCGAGCGCCTGGAAACACCATATATTTT
TRBV12-3/TRBV12-4,NA,NA,TRBJ1-5,CASSFTAGQPQHF,TGTGCCAGCAGTTTTACGGCAGGCCAGCCCCAGCATTTT
TRBV19,TRBD2,NA,TRBJ2-1,CASSSLAGVVNEQFF,TGTGCCAGTAGTAGTCTAGCGGGAGTTGTCAATGAGCAGTTCTTC
TRBV9,NA,few,TRBJ2-2,CASSVASGYTGELFF,TGTGCCAGCAGCGTAGCAAGCGGGTACACCGGGGAGCTGTTTTTT
TRBV5-5,TRBD1,NA,TRBJ1-2,CASSRQGGTYGYTF,TGTGCCAGCAGCCGACAGGGAGGAACCTATGGCTACACCTTC
TRBV27,TRBD2,NA,TRBJ2-7,CASSLVGSGGYEQYF,TGTGCCAGCAGTTTAGTCGGTAGCGGGGGCTACGAGCAGTACTTC
TRBV12-3/TRBV12-4,NA,few,TRBJ2-7,CASSLVLSYEQYF,TGTGCCAGCAGTTTAGTCCTATCCTACGAGCAGTACTTC
TRBV3-1/TRBV3-2,NA,NA,TRBJ1-1,CASSDPGVSTEAFF,TGTGCCAGCAGCGATCCCGGGGTTTCAACTGAAGCTTTCTTT
TRBV10-2,TRBD1,few,TRBJ1-5,CASSEGQGVSNQPQHF,TGCGCCAGCAGTGAGGGTCAGGGGGTGAGCAATCAGCCCCAGCATTTT
TRBV4-1,TRBD2,NA,TRBJ2-5,CASSQAGLALEETQYF,TGCGCCAGCAGCCAAGCAGGACTAGCTCTAGAAGAGACCCAGTACTTC
TRBV18,TRBD1,once,TRBJ1-3,CASSRTGPSGNTIYF,TGTGCCAGCTCAAGGACAGGGCCCTCTGGAAACACCATATATTTT
TRBV12-3/TRBV12-4,NA,NA,TRBJ2-1,CASSSSVNNEQFF,TGTGCCAGCAGTTCATCAGTAAACAATGAGCAGTTCTTC
TRBV6-4,NA,NA,TRBJ1-2,CASVQGLYGYTF,TGTGCCAGTGTACAGGGTTTATATGGCTACACCTTC
TRBV5-1,TRBD1,NA,TRBJ1-1,CASSSQGGNTEAFF,TGCGCCAGCAGCAGCCAGGGGGGGAACACTGAAGCTTTCTTT
TRBV2,TRBD1,NA,TRBJ1-2,CASRADRGNLSGYTF,TGTGCCAGCAGAGCGGACAGGGGAAATTTAAGTGGCTACACCTTC
TRBV2,TRBD1,NA,TRBJ1-2,CASRAGQGGGYTF,TGTGCCAGCAGAGCCGGACAGGGAGGTGGCTACACCTTC
TRBV27,NA,NA,TRBJ1-1,CASSLSSGITEAFF,TGTGCCAGCAGTTTATCGTCGGGTATCACTGAAGCTTTCTTT
TRBV5-1,TRBD1,NA,TRBJ1-3,CASSLRPGQGASGNTIYF,TGCGCCAGCAGCTTAAGGCCGGGACAGGGGGCTAGTGGAAACACCATATATTTT
TRBV27,NA,NA,TRBJ2-5,CASRRVRVWQETQYF,TGTGCCAGCAGACGGGTCAGGGTTTGGCAAGAGACCCAGTACTTC
TRBV28,NA,few,TRBJ2-3,CASSNPVGSSSTDTQYF,TGTGCCAGCAGCAATCCCGTGGGCTCTTCTAGCACAGATACGCAGTATTTT
TRBV15,TRBD2,NA,TRBJ2-7,CATSRTSGTSGEQYF,TGTGCCACCAGCAGAACCTCCGGGACTAGCGGCGAGCAGTACTTC
TRBV7-9,TRBD2,NA,TRBJ2-7,CASGLGLGYEQYF,TGTGCCAGCGGACTAGGGCTGGGATACGAGCAGTACTTC
TRBV27,TRBD2,NA,TRBJ2-3,CASSLRPPASGSLDTQYF,TGTGCCAGCAGTTTACGGCCCCCGGCTAGCGGGAGCTTAGATACGCAGTATTTT
TRBV29-1,NA,NA,TRBJ2-3,CSVGLEAQYF,TGCAGCGTTGGTCTCGAGGCGCAGTATTTT
TRBV6-5,TRBD1,NA,TRBJ2-1,CASSRADRGNEQFF,TGTGCCAGCAGTCGAGCGGACAGGGGGAATGAGCAGTTCTTC
TRBV28,TRBD1,NA,TRBJ1-1,CASSDQGVNTEAFF,TGTGCCAGCAGTGATCAGGGGGTTAACACTGAAGCTTTCTTT
TRBV2,NA,NA,TRBJ1-2,CASSVPPGSGYTF,TGTGCCAGCAGTGTCCCCCCAGGGTCGGGCTACACCTTC
TRBV2,NA,NA,TRBJ1-2,CASRPGNYGYTF,TGTGCCAGCAGGCCAGGGAACTATGGCTACACCTTC